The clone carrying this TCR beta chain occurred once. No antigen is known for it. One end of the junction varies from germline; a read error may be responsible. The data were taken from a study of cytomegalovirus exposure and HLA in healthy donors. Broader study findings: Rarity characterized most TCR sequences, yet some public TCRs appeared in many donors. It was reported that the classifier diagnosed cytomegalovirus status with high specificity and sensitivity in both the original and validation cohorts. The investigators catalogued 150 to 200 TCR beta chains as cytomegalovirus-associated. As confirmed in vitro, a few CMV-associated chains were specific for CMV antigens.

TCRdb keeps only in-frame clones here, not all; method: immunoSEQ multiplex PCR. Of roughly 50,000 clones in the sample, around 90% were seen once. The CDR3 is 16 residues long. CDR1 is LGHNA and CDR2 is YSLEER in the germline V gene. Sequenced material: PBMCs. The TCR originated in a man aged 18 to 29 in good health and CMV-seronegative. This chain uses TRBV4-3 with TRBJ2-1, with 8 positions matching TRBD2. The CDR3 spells CASSHREGVAGQAVVF. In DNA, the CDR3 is TGCGCCAGCAGCCATAGGGAAGGGGTAGCGGGGCAGGCAGTTGTCTTC.